The T cell receptor beta chain under discussion was sequenced for a study of blood T cells in healthy people across ages. A second about 7 to 12 cycle PCR used barcoded and J-beta primers. Every sample produced at least 2.5 million CDR3-containing paired-end reads. Each CDR3 protein is one row after TCRdb ran MiXCR on the 5' RACE reads. The table has about 800,000 distinct CDR3 sequences, roughly 60% seen once. This clonotype was sampled from a man between 25 and 39 years old in good health. The sequenced material came from blood.

The CDR3 nucleotides read TGCGCCAGCAGCGCGGGGACAGTATACTACGAGCAGTACTTC. Translation: CASSAGTVYYEQYF. J is TRBJ2-7 and V is TRBV5-1; tentatively, D is TRBD1 (7 bases). The CDR3 length is 14 residues. The germline gives CDR1 SGHRS, CDR2 YFSETQ. The ends were cut back, 4 bases at V and 3 bases at J, with 14 bases in the middle.